This T cell receptor beta chain appears in the sequencing data of a study of T cell repertoires in ileal Crohn's disease. Study at large: Every patient was operated on for stricturing (about 60%) or penetrating (approximately 40%) complications. Study-level findings and limits: Every patient over 26.8% clonality showed endoscopic recurrence. Active smokers at surgery had more clonal expansions than non-smokers.

As concerns this clone: Its specificity is unknown.

With 4 bases clipped from V and 4 bases from J, the junction kept 9 bases outside the gene matches. The V gene's germline CDR1 is MNHEY and CDR2 SVGAGI. The CDR3 spans 15 residues. Sequencing used immunoSEQ multiplex PCR; TCRdb keeps in-frame clones, though not all of them. The sample shows over 11,000 clones, roughly 85% of them seen only once. The genes are TRBV6-5 and TRBJ2-7, with 8 bases identical to TRBD1. What was sequenced was ileal tissue. This sequence was found in an adult with Crohn's disease. The CDR3 here is CASSSWTGMVYEQYF. As DNA, the CDR3 is TGTGCCAGCAGTTCCTGGACAGGGATGGTGTACGAGCAGTACTTC.